These 17 T cell receptor beta chains originate from one sample sequenced in a study of T cells in women clearing cervical HPV infection. This table comes from immunoSEQ multiplex PCR, and its TCRdb copy is limited to in-frame clones, with some not included. The sample table includes 36,000 or so clones. The source material was blood buffy coat. Receptors were obtained from a woman aged 18-70 years with a cervical HPV16 infection that either progressed to CIN3+ or cleared (not recorded which).

As regards this clone: The read gets to within 3 residues of the CDR3 end, and the germline J gene fills in the rest. The J gene is TRBJ1-2, the V gene TRBV14; no firm D call. The V gene lost 2 bases and the J gene lost 0 bases, with 7 bases spanning the gap. CDR3 size: 14 residues. Germline-derived CDR1 and CDR2 are SGHDN and FVKESK. The CDR3 is CASSQFNTNYGYTF. The CDR3 DNA, read in part, is TGTGCCAGCAGCCAATTTAACACTAACTATGGC.

For this clone: The CDR3 goes on 3 residues after the read ends, and that part is filled in from the germline J gene. The gene calls are TRBV18 and TRBJ1-1, with no clear D. Germline V gives CDR1 KGHSH, CDR2 LQKENI. Trimming pared 3 bases from V and 5 bases from J, leaving 4 bases between. The CDR3 contains 11 residues. The CDR3: CASSPSTEAFF. Incomplete CDR3 DNA: TGTGCCAGCTCACCTTCAACTGAA.

As regards this clone: Sequencing ends 3 residues short of the CDR3 end; the germline J gene provides the rest. The V call is TRBV18, the J call TRBJ1-2; D ambiguous. CDR1 and CDR2 from the germline V gene are KGHSH and LQKENI. CDR3 length equals 15 residues. The covered CDR3 bases are TGTGCCAGCTCCCCCCGACTAGCGGCGGTAGATACC. Its protein is CASSPRLAAVDT. The whole CDR3 sequence reads CASSPRLAAVDTYTF.

This CDR3 is CASSGTSGGAYEQYF. The part of the CDR3 DNA that was read is TGTGCCAGCAGTGGGACTAGCGGGGGGGCCTACGAG. V usage is TRBV6-1 and J usage is TRBJ2-7; 15 nucleotides line up with TRBD2. The observed sequence ends 3 residues before the CDR3 terminus, with the missing tail filled in from the germline J gene. There are 15 residues in the CDR3. Germline loops: CDR1 MNHNS, CDR2 SASEGT. The V and J ends lost 4 bases and 2 bases, in that order; junction bases with no gene match: 0.

Concerning this clone itself: The read terminates 3 residues ahead of where the CDR3 ends, so the germline J gene completes it. The chain uses TRBV19 and TRBJ1-2; TRBD1 might be the D (5 bases). The germline V gene has CDR1 LNHDA and CDR2 SQIVND (reference sequence). This CDR3 has 14 residues. This CDR3 reads CASSIQDTSYDYTF. The DNA read from the CDR3 is TGTGCCAGTAGTATTCAGGACACATCCTACGAC.

For this clone: Coverage ceases 3 residues before the CDR3 finishes, and the germline J gene fills in the end. This chain connects TRBV12-5 to TRBJ2-3, with TRBD2 as a possible D gene (5 bases). Germline V gives CDR1 LGHNT, CDR2 FRNRAP. Trimming left V 3 bases short and J 1 base short, with 20 bases between. The CDR3 is made up of 18 amino acids. CDR3 sequence reads: CASGFATDGEPGTDTQYF. The covered CDR3 bases are TGTGCTAGTGGTTTCGCAACCGACGGGGAGCCAGGCACAGATACG. Supplemented by reference TRBV12-5 and TRBJ2-3, the full variable domain reads DARVTQTPRHKVTEMGQEVTMRCQPILGHNTVFWYRQTMMQGLELLAYFRNRAPLDDSGMPKDRFSAEMPDATLATLKIQPSEPRDSAVYFCASGFATDGEPGTDTQYFGPGTRLTVL.

On this clone: The CDR3 extends 3 residues past the end of the read, so its final part is completed from the germline J gene. The chain employs TRBV19 and TRBJ1-1; D remains ambiguous. Trimming removed 5 bases at V and 3 bases at J, with 16 bases between. This CDR3 spans 15 amino acids. Germline V gene lookup returns CDR1 LNHDA and CDR2 SQIVND (reference sequence). Here the CDR3 reads CASSQDLGGYTEAFF. The sequenced CDR3 bases are TGTGCCAGTAGTCAAGATCTCGGCGGGTACACTGAA.

For this clone: Read sequence stops 3 residues before the CDR3 end, and the germline J gene provides the missing end. This chain uses TRBV20-1 with TRBJ2-3, with a possible D match to TRBD2 (5 bases). V was shortened by 3 bases and J by 0 bases, with 10 bases between the two germline ends. The CDR3 is 14 amino acids. Germline lookup yields CDR1 DFQATT and CDR2 SNEGSKA (reference sequence). The CDR3 bases that were read are TGCAGTGCTAGGTCGGGGTCCAGCACAGATACG. Translating it yields CSARSGSSTDT. The whole CDR3 region reads CSARSGSSTDTQYF.

To note about this clone: The sequenced fragment ends 3 residues before the CDR3 boundary, so the rest is inferred from the germline J gene. The J gene is TRBJ1-1, the V gene TRBV18, with D possibly matching TRBD1 (5 bases). Germline V gene data show CDR1 as KGHSH and CDR2 as LQKENI. Trimming took off 3 bases at V and 0 bases at J, with 11 bases between the two ends. CDR3 length equals 15 residues. CDR3 sequence reads: CASSPVGHMNTEAFF. The DNA read from the CDR3 is TGTGCCAGCTCACCCGTAGGACACATGAACACTGAA.

CDR3 region: CSALGTRYNSPLFF. The CDR3 bases that were read are TGCAGTGCTCTCGGGACAAGATATAATTCACCG. The chain has TRBV20-1 and TRBJ2-2, with a possible D match to TRBD1 (6 bases). The CDR3 extends 3 residues past the end of the read, so its final part is completed from the germline J gene. Germline values: CDR1 DFQATT, CDR2 SNEGSKA (reference sequence). CDR3 size: 14 residues.

In the case of this clone: The read ends 3 residues before the CDR3 terminus; that terminus is restored from the germline J gene. V gene TRBV13 combines with J gene TRBJ2-1; 9 bases agree with TRBD2. Germline assignment: CDR1 PRHDT and CDR2 FYEKMQ (reference sequence). V shed 0 bases and J 8 bases; nucleotides not matched to a gene: 11. The CDR3 consists of 17 residues. CDR3 bases read: TGTGCCAGCAGCTTAGGCTTGGTCGGACTAGCGTTAGATGAG. It is translated as CASSLGLVGLALDE. The full CDR3 reads CASSLGLVGLALDEQFF.

Considering frequency, this clone is medium-sized. The read ends 3 residues early relative to the CDR3; the germline J gene fills the gap. V gene TRBV7-2 combines with J gene TRBJ2-5, with 8 positions matching TRBD1. Losses at the gene ends were 3 bases for V and 7 bases for J; bases not matched to a gene: 10. CDR3 length: 15 residues. CDR1 and CDR2 from the germline V gene are SGHTA and FQGNSA. The CDR3 sequence: CASSFVAGGARTQYF. Partial CDR3 DNA: TGTGCCAGCAGCTTCGTGGCAGGGGGCGCGCGGACC.

The covered CDR3 bases are TGTGCCAGCAGCCCACTGTTCTCCTACGAG. Encoded protein: CASSPLFSYE. The whole CDR3 sequence is CASSPLFSYEQYF. V and J are TRBV7-2 and TRBJ2-7; D unclear. The read ends 3 residues shy of where the CDR3 ends; the end is completed using the germline J gene. Trimming shortened V by 5 bases and J by 0 bases, and 8 bases separated the two germline ends. CDR3 size: 13 residues. CDR1 is SGHTA, CDR2 FQGNSA, per germline.

A remark on this clone: The CDR3 is cut off 3 residues early in the read; its end comes from the germline J gene. V is TRBV7-1 and J is TRBJ1-2; 10 bases map to TRBD1. TRBV7-1 is known as an ORF, though its function is uncertain. The CDR3 totals 20 residues. Germline trimming cut 0 bases from V and 6 bases from J; bases unmatched to any gene: 19. CDR3 residues: CASSSAGGRWPGTGANGYTF. The DNA read from the CDR3 is TGTGCCAGCAGCTCAGCGGGGGGGAGATGGCCTGGGACAGGGGCTAATGGC.

Remarks on this clone: The DNA ends 3 residues before the CDR3 does, and the rest of the CDR3 is filled in from the germline J gene. The rearrangement joins TRBV11-1 to TRBJ2-3, with TRBD1 identical over 7 bases. The CDR3 contains 15 residues. CDR1 and CDR2 from the germline V gene are SGHAT and FQDESV (reference sequence). Incomplete CDR3 DNA: TGTGCCAGCAGTCATAACAGGGGACCCCAAGAGACG. It codes for CASSHNRGPQET. From start to end, the CDR3 is CASSHNRGPQETQYF.

As to this clone: Sequencing ends 3 residues short of the CDR3 end; the germline J gene provides the rest. This chain uses TRBV5-1 with TRBJ2-3; D possibly corresponds to TRBD1 (6 bases). Germline loops: CDR1 SGHRS, CDR2 YFSETQ. CDR3 length: 14 residues. The sequenced CDR3 bases are TGCGCCAGCAGATACTCCGGGACACAAGAGACG. The encoded protein is CASRYSGTQET. In full, the CDR3 is CASRYSGTQETQYF.

The CDR3 sequence: CASSLGANTGELFF. The CDR3 bases that were read are TGTGCCAGCAGCTTGGGCGCGAACACCGGGGAG. The chain is built from TRBV11-2 and TRBJ2-2; D gene unclear. The read finishes 3 residues shy of the CDR3 end, and the germline J gene is used to complete it. Germline CDR1 SGHAT, CDR2 FQNNGV. Trimming left V 3 bases short and J 0 bases short, with 5 bases between. CDR3 length: 14 residues.